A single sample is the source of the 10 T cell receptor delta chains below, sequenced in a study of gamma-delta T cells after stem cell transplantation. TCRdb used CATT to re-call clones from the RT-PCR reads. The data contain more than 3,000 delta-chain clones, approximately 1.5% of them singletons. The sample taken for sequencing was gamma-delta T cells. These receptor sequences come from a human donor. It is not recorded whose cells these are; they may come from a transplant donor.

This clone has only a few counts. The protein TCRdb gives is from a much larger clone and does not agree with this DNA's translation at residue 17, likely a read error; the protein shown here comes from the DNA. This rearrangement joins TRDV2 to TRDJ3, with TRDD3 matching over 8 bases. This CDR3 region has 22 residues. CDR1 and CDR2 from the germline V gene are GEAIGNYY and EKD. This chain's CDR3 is CACDTVEYTGGAASWDARQMFF. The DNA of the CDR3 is TGTGCCTGTGACACGGTTGAATATACTGGGGGTGCCGCGTCCTGGGACGCCCGACAGATGTTTTTC.

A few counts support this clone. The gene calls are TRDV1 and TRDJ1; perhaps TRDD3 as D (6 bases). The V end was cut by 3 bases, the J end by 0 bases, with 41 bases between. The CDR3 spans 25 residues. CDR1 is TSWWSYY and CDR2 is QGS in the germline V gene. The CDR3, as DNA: TGTGCTCTTGGGGATTCCGGGTCCCGAATTCCCCTGATTAGGGGATCGAGGAGATACACCGATAAACTCATCTTT. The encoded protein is CALGDSGSRIPLIRGSRRYTDKLIF.

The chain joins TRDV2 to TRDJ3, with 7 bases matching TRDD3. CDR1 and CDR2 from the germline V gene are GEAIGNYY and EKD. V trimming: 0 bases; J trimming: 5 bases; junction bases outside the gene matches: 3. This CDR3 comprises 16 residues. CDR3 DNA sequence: TGTGCCTGTGACACCGTGGGGGAGGGGGACACCCGACAGATGTTTTTC. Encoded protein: CACDTVGEGDTRQMFF.

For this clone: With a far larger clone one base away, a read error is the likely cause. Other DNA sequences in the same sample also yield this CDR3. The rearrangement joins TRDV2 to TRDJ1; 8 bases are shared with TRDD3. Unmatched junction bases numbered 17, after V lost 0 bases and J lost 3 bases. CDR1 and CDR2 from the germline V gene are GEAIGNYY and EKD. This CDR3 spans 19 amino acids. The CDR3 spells CACDTVIGWGIYPADKLIF. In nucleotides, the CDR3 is TGTGCCTGTGACACCGTTATTGGGTGGGGGATCTACCCGGCCGATAAACTCATCTTT.

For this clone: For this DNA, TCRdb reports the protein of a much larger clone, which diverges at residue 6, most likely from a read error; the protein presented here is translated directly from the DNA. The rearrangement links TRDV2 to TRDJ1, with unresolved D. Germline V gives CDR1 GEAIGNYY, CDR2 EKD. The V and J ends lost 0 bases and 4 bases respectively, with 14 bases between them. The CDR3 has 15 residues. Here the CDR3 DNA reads TGTGCCTGTGACACCCCCGGGACGGCCAACGATAAACTCATCTTT. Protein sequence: CACDTPGTANDKLIF.

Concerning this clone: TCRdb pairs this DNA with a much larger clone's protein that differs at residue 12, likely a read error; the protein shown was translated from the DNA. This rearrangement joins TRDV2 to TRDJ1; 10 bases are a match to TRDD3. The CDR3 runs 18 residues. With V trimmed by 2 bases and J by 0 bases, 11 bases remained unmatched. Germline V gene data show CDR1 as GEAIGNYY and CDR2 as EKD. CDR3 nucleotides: TGTGCCTGTGACAGGATTTCAACTGGGGGATTTCACACCGATAAACTCATCTTT. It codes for CACDRISTGGFHTDKLIF.

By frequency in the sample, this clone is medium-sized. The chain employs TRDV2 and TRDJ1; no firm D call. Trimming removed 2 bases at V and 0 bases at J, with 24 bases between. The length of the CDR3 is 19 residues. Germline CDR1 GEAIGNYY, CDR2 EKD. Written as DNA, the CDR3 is TGTGCCTGTGACAGATTAATCCCACCCGACTTAGGGGACACCGATAAACTCATCTTT. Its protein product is CACDRLIPPDLGDTDKLIF.

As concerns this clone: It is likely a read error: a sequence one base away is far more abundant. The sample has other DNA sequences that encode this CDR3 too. CDR3 sequence: CACDTVGDTLGIHKLIF. CDR3 bases: TGTGCCTGTGACACCGTGGGGGATACGCTCGGTATTCATAAACTCATCTTT. J is TRDJ1 and V is TRDV2; 11 bases are a match to TRDD3. After removal of 0 bases from V and 6 bases from J, the junction contained 11 bases not matched to a gene. The CDR3 runs 17 residues. In germline, CDR1 is GEAIGNYY, CDR2 EKD.

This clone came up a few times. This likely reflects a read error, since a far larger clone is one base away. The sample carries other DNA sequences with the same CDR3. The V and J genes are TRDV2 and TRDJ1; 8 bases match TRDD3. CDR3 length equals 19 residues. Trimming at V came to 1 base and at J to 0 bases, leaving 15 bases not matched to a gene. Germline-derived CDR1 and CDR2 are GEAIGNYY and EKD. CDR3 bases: TGTGCCTGTGACACTGTACGGGATACGACGCTTGTATACACCGATAAACTCATCTTT. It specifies CACDTVRDTTLVYTDKLIF.

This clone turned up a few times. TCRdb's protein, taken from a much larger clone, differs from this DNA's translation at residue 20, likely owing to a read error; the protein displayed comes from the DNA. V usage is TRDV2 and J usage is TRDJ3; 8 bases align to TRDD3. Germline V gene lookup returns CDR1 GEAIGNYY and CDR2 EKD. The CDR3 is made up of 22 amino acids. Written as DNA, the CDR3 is TGTGCCTGTGACACGGTTGAATATACTGGGGGTGCCGCGTCCTGGGACACCCGACAGGTGTTTTTC. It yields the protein CACDTVEYTGGAASWDTRQVFF.